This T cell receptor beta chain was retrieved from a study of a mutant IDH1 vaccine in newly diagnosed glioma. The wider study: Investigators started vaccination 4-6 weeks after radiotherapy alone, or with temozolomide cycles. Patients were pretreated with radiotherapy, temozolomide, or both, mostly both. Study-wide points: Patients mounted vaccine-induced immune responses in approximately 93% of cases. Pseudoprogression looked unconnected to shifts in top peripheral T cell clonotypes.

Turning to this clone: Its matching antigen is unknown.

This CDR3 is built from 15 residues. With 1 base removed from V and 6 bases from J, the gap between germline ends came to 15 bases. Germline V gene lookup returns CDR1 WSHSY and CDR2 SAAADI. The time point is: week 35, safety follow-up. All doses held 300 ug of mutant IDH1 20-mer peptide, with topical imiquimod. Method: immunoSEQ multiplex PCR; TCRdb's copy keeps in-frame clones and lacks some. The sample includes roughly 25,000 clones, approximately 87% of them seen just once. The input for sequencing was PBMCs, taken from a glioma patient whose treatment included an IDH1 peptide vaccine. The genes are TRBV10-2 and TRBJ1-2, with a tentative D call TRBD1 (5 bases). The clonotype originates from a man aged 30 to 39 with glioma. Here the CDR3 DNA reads TGCGCCAGCAGTGAGTACAGGCATGGGGTCCATGGCTACACCTTC. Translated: CASSEYRHGVHGYTF.